This record concerns one T cell receptor (beta chain) sequence. Its matching antigen is unknown. Only in-frame clones appear in the TCRdb table, and some are missing; sequencing was by immunoSEQ multiplex PCR. This sample yields about 25,000 clones, of which around 82% are seen a single time; approximately 9.5% belongs to the top ten. The data derive from a study of a mutant IDH1 vaccine in newly diagnosed glioma. Time point denoted: week 11, during vaccination. A 20-mer mutant IDH1 peptide at 300 ug was injected subcutaneously with topical imiquimod. Each astrocytoma in the donors was new, WHO grade 3 or 4, IDH1-mutant and ATRX-lost. The clonotype comes from a woman under 30 with glioma. The material sequenced was PBMCs, taken from a glioma patient whose treatment included an IDH1 peptide vaccine.

CDR3 sequence: CAWSTQLGNSPLHF. DNA for the CDR3: TGTGCCTGGAGTACACAATTGGGAAATTCACCCCTCCACTTT. The rearrangement links TRBV30 to TRBJ1-6; D is undetermined. The CDR3 has 14 residues. V lost 2 bases to trimming and J lost 7 bases, with 12 bases between them. Per the germline V gene, CDR1 is GTSNPN and CDR2 is SVGIG (reference sequence).